The rows below give T cell receptor beta chains drawn from one sample of a study of regulatory T cells in long-lasting Graves disease. TCRdb itself ran the multiplex PCR reads through MiXCR, one entry per CDR3 protein. This sample carries 350,000 to 450,000 distinct CDR3 sequences, just under 15% of them seen once, and the ten largest clones take 15% to 20%. In addition, the sample was reused for a study of T cells in Graves' hyperthyroidism and ophthalmopathy.

Sequenced here: peripheral blood mononuclear cells (PBMCs), sampled at new diagnosis, from a patient treated with antithyroid drugs. The receptors derive from a woman in her thirties with Graves disease. The CDR3 runs from the conserved cysteine through the conserved F or W. A D gene is named only where the DNA matches it firmly. Not all rows give a size; the values are once, few, many and, for expanded clones, a class.

V	D	length	size	J	CDR3	DNA
TRBV2	NA	14	many	TRBJ2-7	CASSEDYSSYEQYF	TGTGCCAGCAGTGAAGACTATAGCTCCTACGAGCAGTACTTC
TRBV20-1	NA	14	many	TRBJ2-1	CSASTSGVRGRQFF	TGCAGTGCTAGTACGAGCGGCGTCCGGGGGAGGCAGTTCTTC
TRBV6-5	NA	16	many	TRBJ1-1	CASSYSPSRGDTEAFF	TGTGCCAGCAGTTACTCGCCCTCCCGAGGGGACACTGAAGCTTTCTTT
TRBV7-3	NA	15	many	TRBJ2-7	CASSTEGGKTYEQYF	TGTGCCAGCAGCACCGAGGGGGGGAAAACCTACGAGCAGTACTTC
TRBV5-1	NA	15	few	TRBJ2-7	CASSSDRSSSYEQYF	TGCGCCAGCAGCTCCGACAGGAGTAGCTCCTACGAGCAGTACTTC
TRBV15	NA	13	NA	TRBJ2-3	CATSRVVGDTQYF	TGTGCCACCAGCCGGGTGGTAGGGGATACGCAGTATTTT
TRBV5-8	NA	16	many	TRBJ1-5	CASSLVSSGFLQPQHF	TGTGCCAGCAGCTTGGTTTCCTCAGGGTTCCTTCAGCCCCAGCATTTT
TRBV5-8	TRBD1	12	NA	TRBJ2-7	CASRDSSYEQYF	TGTGCCAGCCGGGACAGCTCCTACGAGCAGTACTTC
TRBV9	TRBD1	15	NA	TRBJ2-7	CASSQGGPSTPRQYF	TGTGCCAGCAGCCAAGGGGGCCCTTCCACCCCTCGGCAGTACTTC
TRBV5-1	TRBD2	18	NA	TRBJ2-4	CASSLEIRAGGNENIQYF	TGCGCCAGCAGCTTGGAGATCCGAGCGGGAGGTAACGAAAACATTCAGTACTTC
TRBV27	TRBD1	22	few	TRBJ1-6	CASSLSIGFRTGDSSYNSPLHF	TGTGCCAGCAGTTTATCGATAGGCTTCCGGACAGGGGACAGCTCCTATAATTCACCCCTCCACTTT
TRBV2	NA	15	many	TRBJ1-5	CASRQGRMQSGTQHF	TGTGCCAGCAGGCAGGGACGGATGCAATCAGGGACCCAGCATTTT
TRBV30	NA	13	few	TRBJ2-7	CAYHTGVPYEQYF	TGTGCCTACCACACTGGGGTCCCCTACGAGCAGTACTTC
TRBV6-1	TRBD1	16	few	TRBJ2-7	CASSKTGTGSIYEQYF	TGTGCCAGCAGCAAAACCGGGACAGGGAGCATCTACGAGCAGTACTTC
TRBV11-2	TRBD2	23	NA	TRBJ2-7	CASSQFSDEGGLIRQRDLYEQYF	TGTGCCAGCAGCCAATTCAGCGATGAGGGCGGACTCATTCGGCAGCGGGACCTCTACGAGCAGTACTTC
TRBV12-5	NA	12	once	TRBJ1-1	CASATPLTRAFF	TGTGCTAGTGCGACCCCTCTGACTAGAGCTTTCTTT
TRBV19	NA	16	NA	TRBJ2-1	CASSISGWGSYNEQFF	TGTGCCAGTAGTATCAGCGGGTGGGGTTCCTACAATGAGCAGTTCTTC
TRBV5-1	NA	12	NA	TRBJ2-7	CASAGQNYEHYF	TGCGCCAGCGCCGGACAGAACTACGAGCATTACTTC
TRBV20-1	TRBD2	13	many	TRBJ2-1	CSARRLAVYEQFF	TGCAGTGCTAGGAGACTAGCAGTCTATGAGCAGTTCTTC
TRBV15	TRBD2	15	few	TRBJ2-2	CATSKGLADTGELFF	TGTGCCACCAGCAAAGGACTAGCGGACACCGGGGAGCTGTTTTTT
TRBV11-2	NA	14	many	TRBJ2-2	CASIQAAYTGELFF	TGTGCCAGCATCCAGGCGGCCTACACCGGGGAGCTGTTTTTT
TRBV5-6	TRBD1	14	many	TRBJ1-2	CASSPGTGISGYTF	TGTGCCAGCAGCCCGGGGACAGGGATAAGTGGCTACACCTTC
TRBV2	TRBD1	13	NA	TRBJ1-2	CASRPGQGNGYTF	TGTGCCAGCAGGCCGGGACAGGGAAACGGCTACACCTTC
TRBV19	NA	15	NA	TRBJ1-1	CASSFHRVMNTEAFF	TGTGCCAGTAGTTTTCACAGGGTGATGAACACTGAAGCTTTCTTT
TRBV12-3/TRBV12-4	NA	19	many	TRBJ2-2	CASSQKEPGPWVNTGELFF	TGTGCCAGCAGTCAAAAGGAGCCAGGTCCCTGGGTGAACACCGGGGAGCTGTTTTTT
TRBV28	NA	14	NA	TRBJ1-3	CASMGAGAGNTIYF	TGTGCCAGCATGGGGGCAGGGGCTGGAAACACCATATATTTT
TRBV30	NA	14	many	TRBJ1-1	CAWTPGTILGEAFF	TGTGCCTGGACCCCTGGGACAATCCTCGGTGAAGCTTTCTTT
TRBV13	NA	16	once	TRBJ2-1	CAGSLNWRERGNEQFF	TGTGCCGGCAGCTTAAATTGGCGGGAGAGGGGGAATGAGCAGTTCTTC
TRBV28	TRBD1	15	NA	TRBJ2-1	CASSQTGELYNEQFF	TGTGCCAGCAGCCAGACAGGGGAGTTATACAATGAGCAGTTCTTC
TRBV4-1	NA	16	few	TRBJ2-2	CASSQDVAANTGELFF	TGCGCCAGCAGCCAAGATGTAGCGGCGAACACCGGGGAGCTGTTTTTT
TRBV30	NA	11	NA	TRBJ2-5	CAWTIQETQYF	TGTGCCTGGACTATTCAAGAGACCCAGTACTTC
TRBV5-1	TRBD2	16	NA	TRBJ2-1	CASSSGLAGAMNEQFF	TGCGCCAGCAGCTCGGGACTAGCGGGAGCTATGAATGAGCAGTTCTTC
TRBV11-2	TRBD2	16	many	TRBJ2-2	CASKISGRKGTGELFF	TGTGCCAGCAAGATAAGCGGGAGAAAGGGCACCGGGGAGCTGTTTTTT
TRBV5-6	TRBD1	17	NA	TRBJ1-3	CASSRGPGQGAGNTIYF	TGTGCCAGCAGCCGCGGGCCGGGACAGGGTGCTGGAAACACCATATATTTT
TRBV5-1	NA	16	NA	TRBJ2-6	CASSLAFQLGANVLTF	TGCGCCAGCAGCTTGGCCTTTCAACTTGGGGCCAACGTCCTGACTTTC
TRBV30	NA	15	many	TRBJ2-5	CAWSVGGHHQETQYF	TGTGCCTGGAGTGTAGGGGGACATCACCAAGAGACCCAGTACTTC